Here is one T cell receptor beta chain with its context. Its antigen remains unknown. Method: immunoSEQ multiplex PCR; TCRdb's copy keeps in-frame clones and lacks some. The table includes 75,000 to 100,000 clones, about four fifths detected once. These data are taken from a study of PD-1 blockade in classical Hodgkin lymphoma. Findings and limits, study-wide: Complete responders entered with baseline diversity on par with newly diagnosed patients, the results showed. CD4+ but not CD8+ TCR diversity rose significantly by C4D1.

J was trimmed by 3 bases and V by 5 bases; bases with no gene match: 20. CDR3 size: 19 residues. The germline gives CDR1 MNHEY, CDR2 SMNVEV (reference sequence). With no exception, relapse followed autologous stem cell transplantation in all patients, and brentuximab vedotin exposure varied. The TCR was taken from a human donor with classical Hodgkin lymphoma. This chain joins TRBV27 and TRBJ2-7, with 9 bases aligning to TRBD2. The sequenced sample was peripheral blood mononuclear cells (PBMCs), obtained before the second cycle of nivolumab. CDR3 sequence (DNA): TGTGCCAGCAGTCCCTCCGCTCCCGGGCTAGCGGGAAGGGGCTACGAGCAGTACTTC. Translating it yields CASSPSAPGLAGRGYEQYF.